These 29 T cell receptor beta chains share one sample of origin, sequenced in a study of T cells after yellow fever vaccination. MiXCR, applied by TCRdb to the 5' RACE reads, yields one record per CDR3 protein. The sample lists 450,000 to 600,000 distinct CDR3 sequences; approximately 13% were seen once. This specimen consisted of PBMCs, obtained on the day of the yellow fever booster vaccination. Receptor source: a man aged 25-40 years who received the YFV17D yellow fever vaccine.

The CDR3 region is CASRRTGGLTGELFF. In DNA, the CDR3 is TGTGCCAGCAGACGGACAGGGGGCCTCACCGGGGAGCTGTTTTTT. The chain is built from TRBV6-1 and TRBJ2-2, with 11 bases aligning to TRBD1. V shed 6 bases, J shed 4 bases, and the junction held 4 bases outside the gene matches. Germline assignment: CDR1 MNHNS and CDR2 SASEGT. The CDR3 is 15 residues long.

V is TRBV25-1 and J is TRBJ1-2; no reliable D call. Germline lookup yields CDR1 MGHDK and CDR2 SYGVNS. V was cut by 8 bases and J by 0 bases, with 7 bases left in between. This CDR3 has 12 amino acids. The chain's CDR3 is CASSPANYGYTF. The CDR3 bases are TGTGCCAGCTCGCCAGCTAACTATGGCTACACCTTC.

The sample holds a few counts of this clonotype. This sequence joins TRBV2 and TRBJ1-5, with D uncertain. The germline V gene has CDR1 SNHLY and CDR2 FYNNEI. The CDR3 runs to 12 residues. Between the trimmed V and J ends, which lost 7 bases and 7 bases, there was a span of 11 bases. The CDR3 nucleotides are TGTGCCAGCAAACCGGATAGGCAGCCCCAGCATTTT. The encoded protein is CASKPDRQPQHF.

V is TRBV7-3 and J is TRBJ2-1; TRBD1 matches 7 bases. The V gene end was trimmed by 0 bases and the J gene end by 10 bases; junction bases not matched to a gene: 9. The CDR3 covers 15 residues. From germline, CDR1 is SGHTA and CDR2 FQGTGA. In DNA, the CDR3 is TGTGCCAGCAGCTTAACGGGTTTGAGGGGGCCCGAGCAGTTCTTC. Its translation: CASSLTGLRGPEQFF.

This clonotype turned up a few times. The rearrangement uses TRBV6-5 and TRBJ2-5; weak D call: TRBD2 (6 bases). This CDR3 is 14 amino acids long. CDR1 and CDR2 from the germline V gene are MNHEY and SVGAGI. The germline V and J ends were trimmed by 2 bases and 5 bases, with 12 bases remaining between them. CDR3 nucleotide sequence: TGTGCCAGCAGTTACCAAGTCGGAGGGGAGACCCAGTACTTC. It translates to CASSYQVGGETQYF.

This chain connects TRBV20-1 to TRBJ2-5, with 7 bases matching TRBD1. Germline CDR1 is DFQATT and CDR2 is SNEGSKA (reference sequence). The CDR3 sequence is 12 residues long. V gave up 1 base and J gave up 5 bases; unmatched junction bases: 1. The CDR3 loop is CSARAGGETQYF. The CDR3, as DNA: TGCAGTGCTAGAGCAGGGGGTGAGACCCAGTACTTC.

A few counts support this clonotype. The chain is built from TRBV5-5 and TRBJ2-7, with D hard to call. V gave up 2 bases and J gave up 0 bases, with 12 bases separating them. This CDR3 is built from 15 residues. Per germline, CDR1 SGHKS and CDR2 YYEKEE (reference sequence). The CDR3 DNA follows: TGTGCCAGCAGCTTTAAAATGGCCCTCTCCTACGAGCAGTACTTC. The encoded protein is CASSFKMALSYEQYF.

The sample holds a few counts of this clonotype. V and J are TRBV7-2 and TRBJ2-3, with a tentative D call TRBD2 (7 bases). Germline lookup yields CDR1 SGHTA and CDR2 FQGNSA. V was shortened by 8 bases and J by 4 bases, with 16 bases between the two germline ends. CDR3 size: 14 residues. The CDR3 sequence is CASGLGEGADTQYF. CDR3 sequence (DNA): TGTGCCAGCGGTTTAGGGGAGGGGGCAGATACGCAGTATTTT.

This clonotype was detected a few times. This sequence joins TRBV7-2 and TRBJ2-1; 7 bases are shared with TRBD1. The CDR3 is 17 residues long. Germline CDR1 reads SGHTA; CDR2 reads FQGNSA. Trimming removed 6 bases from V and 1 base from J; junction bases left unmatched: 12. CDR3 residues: CASRSRQGVGSYNEQFF. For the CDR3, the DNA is TGTGCCAGCAGGTCCCGACAGGGTGTTGGTTCCTACAATGAGCAGTTCTTC.

CDR3 nucleotides: TGTGCCAGTTCAAGGACAGATGGCCAAGAGACCCAGTACTTC. Translation gives CASSRTDGQETQYF. The chain combines TRBV6-2 or TRBV6-3 with TRBJ2-5; possibly TRBD1 for D (6 bases). CDR1 is MNHEY, CDR2 SVGEGT, per germline. The CDR3 sequence is 14 residues long. The V and J ends lost 9 bases and 1 base respectively, with 15 bases between them.

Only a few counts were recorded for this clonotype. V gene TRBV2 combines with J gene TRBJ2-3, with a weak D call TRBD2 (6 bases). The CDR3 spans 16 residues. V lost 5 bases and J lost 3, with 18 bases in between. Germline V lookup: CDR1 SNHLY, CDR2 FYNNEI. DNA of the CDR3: TGTGCCAGCAGTAGAACCGGGAGCTTGGTTACAGATACGCAGTATTTT. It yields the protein CASSRTGSLVTDTQYF.

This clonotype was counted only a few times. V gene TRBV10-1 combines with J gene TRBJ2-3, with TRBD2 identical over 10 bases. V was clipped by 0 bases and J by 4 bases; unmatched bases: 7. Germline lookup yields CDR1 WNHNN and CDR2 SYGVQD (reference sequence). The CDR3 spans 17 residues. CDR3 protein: CASSESKSGRAPDTQYF. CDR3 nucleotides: TGCGCCAGCAGTGAGTCGAAGAGCGGGAGGGCCCCAGATACGCAGTATTTT.

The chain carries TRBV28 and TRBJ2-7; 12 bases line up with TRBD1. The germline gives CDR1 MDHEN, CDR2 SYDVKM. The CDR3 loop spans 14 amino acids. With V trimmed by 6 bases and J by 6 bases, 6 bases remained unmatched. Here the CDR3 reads CASRPGQGATEQYF. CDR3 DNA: TGTGCCAGCAGGCCGGGACAGGGGGCAACCGAGCAGTACTTC.

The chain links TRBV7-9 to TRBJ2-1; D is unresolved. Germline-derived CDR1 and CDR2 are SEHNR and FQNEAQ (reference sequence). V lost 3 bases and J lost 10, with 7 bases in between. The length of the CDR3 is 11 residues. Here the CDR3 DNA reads TGTGCCAGCAGCTTCTTGGTGGAGCAGTTCTTC. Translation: CASSFLVEQFF.

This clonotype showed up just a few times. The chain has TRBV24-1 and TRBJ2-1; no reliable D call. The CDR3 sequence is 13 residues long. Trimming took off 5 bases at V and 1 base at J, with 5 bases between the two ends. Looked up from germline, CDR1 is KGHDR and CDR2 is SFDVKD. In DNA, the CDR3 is TGTGCCACCAGTGTCAGATCCTACAATGAGCAGTTCTTC. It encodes CATSVRSYNEQFF.

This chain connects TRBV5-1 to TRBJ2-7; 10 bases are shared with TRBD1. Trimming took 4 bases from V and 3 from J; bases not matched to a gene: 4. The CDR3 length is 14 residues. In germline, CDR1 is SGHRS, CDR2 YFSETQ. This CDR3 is CASSHRDRGYEQYF. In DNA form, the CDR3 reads TGCGCCAGCAGCCACCGGGACAGGGGCTACGAGCAGTACTTC. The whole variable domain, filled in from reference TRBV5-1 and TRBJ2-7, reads KAGVTQTPRYLIKTRGQQVTLSCSPISGHRSVSWYQQTPGQGLQFLFEYFSETQRNKGNFPGRFSGRQFSNSRSEMNVSTLELGDSALYLCASSHRDRGYEQYFGPGTRLTVT.

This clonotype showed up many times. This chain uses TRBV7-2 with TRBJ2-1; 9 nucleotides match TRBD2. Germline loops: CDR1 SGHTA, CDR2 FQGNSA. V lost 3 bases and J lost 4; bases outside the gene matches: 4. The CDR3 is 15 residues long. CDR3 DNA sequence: TGTGCCAGCAGCTTGACTAGCGGTCTTTACAATGAGCAGTTCTTC. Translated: CASSLTSGLYNEQFF. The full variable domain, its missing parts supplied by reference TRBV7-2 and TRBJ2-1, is GAGVSQSPSNKVTEKGKDVELRCDPISGHTALYWYRQSLGQGLEFLIYFQGNSAPDKSGLPSDRFSAERTGGSVSTLTIQRTQQEDSAVYLCASSLTSGLYNEQFFGPGTRLTVL.

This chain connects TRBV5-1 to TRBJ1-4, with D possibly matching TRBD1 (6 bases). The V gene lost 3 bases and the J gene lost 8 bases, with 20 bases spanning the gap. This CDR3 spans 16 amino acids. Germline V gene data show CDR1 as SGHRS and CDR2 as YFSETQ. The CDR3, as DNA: TGCGCCAGCAGCTCGCTTTCTAGGGGGGAGAGAGAAAAACTGTTTTTT. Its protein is CASSSLSRGEREKLFF.

CDR3 in amino acids: CASTLGQIGGDTQYF. Here the CDR3 DNA reads TGTGCCAGCACCTTGGGACAGATAGGAGGAGATACGCAGTATTTT. The chain has TRBV2 and TRBJ2-3; 7 bases agree with TRBD1. Germline lookup yields CDR1 SNHLY and CDR2 FYNNEI. The CDR3 totals 15 residues. J gave up 5 bases and V 7 bases, and 12 bases lay outside the gene matches. Full variable domain (outside the CDR3, taken from reference TRBV2 and TRBJ2-3): EPEVTQTPSHQVTQMGQEVILRCVPISNHLYFYWYRQILGQKVEFLVSFYNNEISEKSEIFDDQFSVERPDGSNFTLKIRSTKLEDSAMYFCASTLGQIGGDTQYFGPGTRLTVL.

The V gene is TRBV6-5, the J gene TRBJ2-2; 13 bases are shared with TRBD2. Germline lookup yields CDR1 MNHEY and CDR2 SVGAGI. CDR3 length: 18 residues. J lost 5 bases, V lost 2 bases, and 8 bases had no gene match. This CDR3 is CASSYQVLLAGGTGELFF. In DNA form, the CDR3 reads TGTGCCAGCAGTTACCAGGTTCTACTAGCGGGAGGGACCGGGGAGCTGTTTTTT.

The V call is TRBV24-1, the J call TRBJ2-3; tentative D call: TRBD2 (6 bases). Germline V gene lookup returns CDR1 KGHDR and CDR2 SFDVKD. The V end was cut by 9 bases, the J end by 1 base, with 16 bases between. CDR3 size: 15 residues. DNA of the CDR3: TGTGCCACCGACGTCTTCGGAGGGGGCACAGATACGCAGTATTTT. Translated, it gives CATDVFGGGTDTQYF.

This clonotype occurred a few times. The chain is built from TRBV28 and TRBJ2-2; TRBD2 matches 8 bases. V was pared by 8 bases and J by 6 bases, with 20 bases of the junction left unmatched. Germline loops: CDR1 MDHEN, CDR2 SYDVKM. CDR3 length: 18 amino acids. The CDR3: CASQTSGTRRFFPGELFF. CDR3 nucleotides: TGTGCCAGCCAGACCTCCGGGACTAGAAGATTTTTTCCCGGGGAGCTGTTTTTT.

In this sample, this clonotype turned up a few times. The CDR3 here is CASSHRDGSQETQYF. For the CDR3, the DNA is TGTGCCAGCAGCCATCGAGATGGTTCTCAAGAGACCCAGTACTTC. The V gene is TRBV14, the J gene TRBJ2-5, with D hard to call. The germline CDR1 and CDR2 sequences are SGHDN and FVKESK. The CDR3 extends over 15 amino acids. The V end lost 3 bases, the J end lost 2 bases, and 13 bases lay between the germline ends.

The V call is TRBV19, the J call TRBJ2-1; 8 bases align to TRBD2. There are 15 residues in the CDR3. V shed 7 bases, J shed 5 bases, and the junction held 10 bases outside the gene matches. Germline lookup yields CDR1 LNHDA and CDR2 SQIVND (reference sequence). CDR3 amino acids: CASTSPGGPHNEQFF. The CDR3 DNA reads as TGTGCCAGTACTTCCCCGGGAGGGCCCCACAATGAGCAGTTCTTC. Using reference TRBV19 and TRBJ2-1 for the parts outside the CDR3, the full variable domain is DGGITQSPKYLFRKEGQNVTLSCEQNLNHDAMYWYRQDPGQGLRLIYYSQIVNDFQKGDIAEGYSVSREKKESFPLTVTSAQKNPTAFYLCASTSPGGPHNEQFFGPGTRLTVL.

The DNA for the CDR3 is TGTGCCAGCAGTCCCGACAGATTCCCTAGCAATCAGCCCCAGCATTTT. Protein: CASSPDRFPSNQPQHF. The V and J genes are TRBV27 and TRBJ1-5; the D gene is possibly TRBD1 (5 bases). This CDR3 has 16 residues. The V and J ends lost 5 bases and 0 bases respectively, with 14 bases between them. The germline gives CDR1 MNHEY, CDR2 SMNVEV (reference sequence).

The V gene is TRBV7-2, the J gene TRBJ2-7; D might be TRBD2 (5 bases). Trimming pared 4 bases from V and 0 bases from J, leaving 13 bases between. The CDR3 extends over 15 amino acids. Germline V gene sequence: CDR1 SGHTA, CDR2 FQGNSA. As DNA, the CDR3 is TGTGCCAGCAGCTCCAGCGGCGATAGCTCCTACGAGCAGTACTTC. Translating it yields CASSSSGDSSYEQYF.

The DNA for the CDR3 is TGTGCCAGCAGCCAGTGGGAGCAGTTCTTC. This gives the protein CASSQWEQFF. The J gene is TRBJ2-1, the V gene TRBV7-9, with no clear D. Germline V gene lookup returns CDR1 SEHNR and CDR2 FQNEAQ (reference sequence). The germline V and J ends were trimmed by 5 bases and 10 bases, with 6 bases remaining between them. CDR3 length: 10 amino acids.

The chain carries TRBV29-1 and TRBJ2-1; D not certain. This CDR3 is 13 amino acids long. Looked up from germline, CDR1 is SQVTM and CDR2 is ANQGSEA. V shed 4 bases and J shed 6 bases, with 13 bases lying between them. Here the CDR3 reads CSVGFEAGNEQFF. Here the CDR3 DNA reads TGCAGCGTTGGATTTGAGGCCGGCAATGAGCAGTTCTTC.

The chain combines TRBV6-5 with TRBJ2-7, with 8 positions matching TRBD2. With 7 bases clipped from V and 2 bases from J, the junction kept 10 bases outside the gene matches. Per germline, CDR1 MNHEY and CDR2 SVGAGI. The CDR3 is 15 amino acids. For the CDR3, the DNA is TGTGCCAGCAAGGTACTAGCGGACAACACCTACGAGCAGTACTTC. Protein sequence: CASKVLADNTYEQYF.